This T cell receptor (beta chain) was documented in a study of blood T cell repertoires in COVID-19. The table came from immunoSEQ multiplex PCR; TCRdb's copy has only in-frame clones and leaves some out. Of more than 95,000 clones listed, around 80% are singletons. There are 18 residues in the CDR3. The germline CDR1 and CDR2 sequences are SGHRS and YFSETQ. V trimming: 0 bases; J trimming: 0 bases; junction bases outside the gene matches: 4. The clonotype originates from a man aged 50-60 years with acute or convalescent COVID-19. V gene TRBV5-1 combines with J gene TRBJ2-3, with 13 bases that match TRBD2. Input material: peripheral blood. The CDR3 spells CASSLARLAGGSTDTQYF. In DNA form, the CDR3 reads TGCGCCAGCAGCTTGGCCAGACTAGCGGGGGGAAGCACAGATACGCAGTATTTT.